The 28 T cell receptor beta chains below come from one sample, sequenced in a study of T cell responses to AZD1222 COVID-19 vaccine. This table comes from immunoSEQ multiplex PCR, and its TCRdb copy is limited to in-frame clones, with some not included. The table includes almost 95,000 clones, about 85% detected once. The material sequenced was peripheral blood, taken 28 days after the second AZD1222 dose. The receptors derive from an adult who received the AZD1222 COVID-19 vaccine.

The CDR3 DNA reads TGTGCCAGCAGCTTAGACCTGAAGTCCTACGAGCAGTACTTC. Its protein is CASSLDLKSYEQYF. This sequence joins TRBV7-6 and TRBJ2-7; D unclear. This CDR3 is 14 amino acids long. The germline V gene has CDR1 SGHVS and CDR2 FNYEAQ. V lost 1 base, J lost 1 base, and 8 bases lay in between.

The chain employs TRBV6-5 and TRBJ1-5, with a possible D match to TRBD1 (5 bases). V lost 6 bases to trimming and J lost 5 bases, with 17 bases between them. Germline CDR1 is MNHEY and CDR2 is SVGAGI. The CDR3 is 15 residues long. The CDR3 sequence is CASSYQGREYQPQHF. The CDR3 nucleotides read TGTGCCAGCAGCTACCAGGGACGCGAATATCAGCCCCAGCATTTT.

This clone occurred a few times. The V gene is TRBV20-1, the J gene TRBJ2-1; no clear D gene. The CDR3 runs 11 residues. The germline V gene has CDR1 DFQATT and CDR2 SNEGSKA (reference sequence). V lost 3 bases, J lost 5 bases, and 5 bases lay in between. CDR3 nucleotide sequence: TGCAGTGCTAGGTACAACAATGAGCAGTTCTTC. This sequence encodes CSARYNNEQFF.

V usage is TRBV10-2 and J usage is TRBJ2-7; 12 bases map to TRBD2. With V trimmed by 5 bases and J by 3 bases, 11 bases remained unmatched. Germline lookup yields CDR1 WSHSY and CDR2 SAAADI. The CDR3 is made up of 17 amino acids. CDR3: CASSLGLAGRPSYEQYF. CDR3 nucleotide sequence: TGCGCCAGCAGTTTAGGACTAGCGGGAAGACCCAGCTACGAGCAGTACTTC.

The chain joins TRBV3-1 (or the pseudogene TRBV3-2) to TRBJ2-5; no definite D call. The CDR3 length is 14 residues. V was shortened by 7 bases and J by 1 base, with 13 bases between the two germline ends. Looked up from germline, CDR1 is LGHDT and CDR2 is YNNKEL (reference sequence). CDR3 amino acids: CASTPARTQETQYF. In DNA form, the CDR3 reads TGTGCCAGCACCCCGGCGAGAACCCAAGAGACCCAGTACTTC.

The V call is TRBV4-1, the J call TRBJ2-7; a weak D match, TRBD1 (6 bases). This CDR3 is 14 amino acids long. CDR1 and CDR2 from the germline V gene are MGHRA and YSYEKL. Deletions cut 0 bases from V and 2 bases from J, with 8 bases between. CDR3 in DNA: TGCGCCAGCAGCCAAGACAGGGGTGCCTACGAGCAGTACTTC. Translated: CASSQDRGAYEQYF.

This chain uses TRBV6-5 with TRBJ2-7, with D unresolved. The V end was cut by 0 bases, the J end by 1 base, with 10 bases between. The germline V gene encodes CDR1 MNHEY and CDR2 SVGAGI. This CDR3 has 15 residues. CDR3 loop: CASSYSISASYEQYF. The CDR3 coding sequence is TGTGCCAGCAGTTACTCTATTTCGGCTTCCTACGAGCAGTACTTC.

V usage is TRBV30 and J usage is TRBJ2-7, with D perhaps matching TRBD2 (6 bases). This CDR3 region has 13 residues. Germline CDR1 is GTSNPN and CDR2 is SVGIG (reference sequence). V was trimmed by 5 bases and J by 2 bases, leaving 13 bases between them. In DNA, the CDR3 is TGTGCCTGGGCTAGCGTTAACCCCTACGAGCAGTACTTC. The encoded protein is CAWASVNPYEQYF. Looking up the rest from reference TRBV30 and TRBJ2-7 gives the full variable domain: SQTIHQWPATLVQPVGSPLSLECTVEGTSNPNLYWYRQAAGRGLQLLFYSVGIGQISSEVPQNLSASRPQDRQFILSSKKLLLSDSGFYLCAWASVNPYEQYFGPGTRLTVT.

V gene TRBV24-1 combines with J gene TRBJ2-5; TRBD2 might be the D (5 bases). The CDR3 loop spans 17 amino acids. V was cut by 7 bases and J by 1 base, with 21 bases left in between. CDR1 KGHDR and CDR2 SFDVKD come from the germline V gene. The CDR3 nucleotides are TGTGCCACCAGCCCAACCCGAGGAGGTATAGTCCAAGAGACCCAGTACTTC. The encoded protein is CATSPTRGGIVQETQYF.

The genes are TRBV19 and TRBJ1-5; D gene uncertain. Germline V gene lookup returns CDR1 LNHDA and CDR2 SQIVND (reference sequence). With 6 bases removed from V and 6 bases from J, the gap between germline ends came to 15 bases. This CDR3 comprises 14 residues. The CDR3 spells CASRGLVASQPQHF. CDR3 DNA: TGTGCCAGTAGGGGGTTGGTAGCGAGTCAGCCCCAGCATTTT.

This sequence joins TRBV2 and TRBJ1-5; D is uncertain. This CDR3 contains 16 residues. V lost 5 bases and J lost 7, with 21 bases in between. Germline V lookup: CDR1 SNHLY, CDR2 FYNNEI. In DNA, the CDR3 is TGTGCCAGCAGTCAAAACTTCCCCGTGGGAGGGCAGCCCCAGCATTTT. Protein sequence: CASSQNFPVGGQPQHF.

The chain uses TRBV3-1 (or the pseudogene TRBV3-2) and TRBJ2-1; D gene ambiguous. Trimming removed 2 bases from V and 5 bases from J, with 7 bases in between. This CDR3 has 13 residues. Germline-derived CDR1 and CDR2 are LGHDT and YNNKEL (reference sequence). The CDR3 DNA reads TGTGCCAGCAGCCAATCCGGCCACAATGAGCAGTTCTTC. This gives the protein CASSQSGHNEQFF.

The chain combines TRBV7-9 with TRBJ2-1; TRBD1 is a possible D gene (7 bases). This CDR3 region has 13 residues. The germline gives CDR1 SEHNR, CDR2 FQNEAQ (reference sequence). The V and J ends lost 1 base and 9 bases respectively, with 10 bases between them. CDR3 protein: CASSLGQGGEQFF. The DNA for the CDR3 is TGTGCCAGCAGCTTAGGTCAGGGGGGTGAGCAGTTCTTC.

J is TRBJ2-2 and V is TRBV30; D is unresolved. CDR1 is GTSNPN and CDR2 is SVGIG in the germline V gene (reference sequence). The CDR3 is 12 amino acids. V was cut by 4 bases and J by 3 bases, with 6 bases left in between. This chain's CDR3 is CAWNRDTGELFF. In DNA, the CDR3 is TGTGCCTGGAATAGGGACACCGGGGAGCTGTTTTTT.

The rearrangement joins TRBV3-1 (or the pseudogene TRBV3-2) to TRBJ2-1; possible D gene TRBD2, 6 bases. Per the germline V gene, CDR1 is LGHDT and CDR2 is YNNKEL (reference sequence). CDR3 length equals 19 residues. Trimming cost V 0 bases and J 7 bases, with 25 bases left between them. This CDR3 reads CASSQDVRDRTRLENEQFF. CDR3 bases: TGTGCCAGCAGCCAAGACGTGCGGGACCGGACCCGCCTTGAAAATGAGCAGTTCTTC.

The V gene is TRBV28, the J gene TRBJ2-1, with D possibly being TRBD2 (6 bases). The CDR3 is made up of 16 amino acids. Trimming pared 7 bases from V and 1 base from J, leaving 17 bases between. CDR1 MDHEN and CDR2 SYDVKM come from the germline V gene. Here the CDR3 reads CASTKEGRWSYNEQFF. CDR3 nucleotide sequence: TGTGCCAGCACCAAGGAGGGCCGGTGGTCCTACAATGAGCAGTTCTTC.

The chain carries TRBV9 and TRBJ2-1; 12 nucleotides line up with TRBD2. V trimming: 0 bases; J trimming: 7 bases; junction bases outside the gene matches: 5. This CDR3 contains 16 residues. Germline CDR1 reads SGDLS; CDR2 reads YYNGEE. CDR3 residues: CASSVGASGGANEQFF. In nucleotides, the CDR3 is TGTGCCAGCAGCGTAGGTGCTAGCGGGGGGGCTAATGAGCAGTTCTTC.

This chain links TRBV27 with TRBJ2-2; D is possibly TRBD2 (6 bases). The CDR3 runs to 15 residues. The V gene's germline CDR1 is MNHEY and CDR2 SMNVEV (reference sequence). Trimming took 2 bases from V and 1 from J, leaving 8 bases between them. The CDR3 spells CASSLDGRNTGELFF. The CDR3 bases are TGTGCCAGCAGTTTAGACGGGAGGAACACCGGGGAGCTGTTTTTT.

This clone was seen a handful of times. The chain uses TRBV28 and TRBJ1-5, with D perhaps TRBD1 (6 bases). The germline V gene has CDR1 MDHEN and CDR2 SYDVKM. Trimming cost V 3 bases and J 7 bases, with 13 bases left between them. CDR3 size: 14 residues. The CDR3: CASSLPPGVQPQHF. DNA for the CDR3: TGTGCCAGCAGTTTGCCGCCAGGGGTGCAGCCCCAGCATTTT.

The chain uses TRBV9 and TRBJ2-5; tentative D call: TRBD2 (6 bases). The CDR3 consists of 14 residues. Trimming took 0 bases from V and 5 from J, leaving 11 bases between them. Germline CDR1 reads SGDLS; CDR2 reads YYNGEE. The CDR3 DNA is TGTGCCAGCAGCGTAGCCCCGGCGGGGGAGACCCAGTACTTC. Translating gives CASSVAPAGETQYF.

The chain has TRBV27 and TRBJ1-2, with 8 bases aligning to TRBD1. This CDR3 is built from 14 residues. V was pared by 10 bases and J by 4 bases, with 11 bases of the junction left unmatched. Germline assignment: CDR1 MNHEY and CDR2 SMNVEV (reference sequence). CDR3 coding DNA: TGTGCCACCAGAATACAGGGGGGGGCCTATGGCTACACCTTC. Its translation: CATRIQGGAYGYTF.

This clone has a single count. V is TRBV11-2 and J is TRBJ1-3; a weak D match, TRBD1 (5 bases). Germline V gene lookup returns CDR1 SGHAT and CDR2 FQNNGV. This CDR3 is 15 amino acids long. The V end was cut by 1 base, the J end by 2 bases, with 9 bases between. CDR3 sequence: CASSLGGAPGNTIYF. CDR3 DNA: TGTGCCAGCAGCTTAGGGGGCGCTCCTGGAAACACCATATATTTT.

The chain links TRBV19 to TRBJ2-5; 8 bases are shared with TRBD2. The CDR3 is 15 residues long. The J segment lost 5 bases and the V segment lost 5 bases, leaving 10 bases of the junction unmatched. CDR1 is LNHDA, CDR2 SQIVND, per germline (reference sequence). CDR3 sequence (DNA): TGTGCCAGTAGTGGTCGGACTAGCCCGGCGGAGACCCAGTACTTC. Its translation: CASSGRTSPAETQYF.

The chain has TRBV12-3 or TRBV12-4 and TRBJ2-5; no clear D. The CDR3 loop spans 10 amino acids. V lost 11 bases, J lost 5 bases, and 9 bases lay in between. CDR3: CASARETQYF. In DNA, the CDR3 is TGTGCCTCAGCGAGGGAGACCCAGTACTTC.

The rearrangement links TRBV9 to TRBJ2-3; perhaps TRBD2 as D (5 bases). CDR1 and CDR2 (germline): SGDLS, YYNGEE. The CDR3 sequence is 13 residues long. Trimming shortened V by 3 bases and J by 5 bases, and 10 bases separated the two germline ends. The CDR3 is CASSAGGGDTQYF. The CDR3 DNA sequence: TGTGCCAGCAGCGCCGGAGGAGGAGATACGCAGTATTTT.

The chain joins TRBV7-9 to TRBJ1-5; the D gene is possibly TRBD1 (5 bases). The V end was cut by 4 bases, the J end by 0 bases, with 10 bases between. The germline gives CDR1 SEHNR, CDR2 FQNEAQ (reference sequence). The CDR3 contains 15 residues. This chain's CDR3 is CASSSSQGSNQPQHF. The CDR3 DNA reads as TGTGCCAGCAGCTCGTCCCAGGGTAGCAATCAGCCCCAGCATTTT.

The chain recombines TRBV25-1 with TRBJ1-2; a possible D gene is TRBD1 (6 bases). V dropped 5 bases and J dropped 7 bases, with 11 bases sitting between them. The CDR3 is 12 residues long. Per the germline V gene, CDR1 is MGHDK and CDR2 is SYGVNS. For the CDR3, the DNA is TGTGCCAGCAGTTCACAGGGCTTTGGCTACACCTTC. It codes for CASSSQGFGYTF.

The rearrangement links TRBV19 to TRBJ2-7, with 8 nucleotides matching TRBD2. J was trimmed by 3 bases and V by 8 bases; bases with no gene match: 6. This CDR3 has 13 residues. Germline CDR1 reads LNHDA; CDR2 reads SQIVND (reference sequence). CDR3 bases: TGTGCCAGTTCCCCGGGACTAGACTACGAGCAGTACTTC. Protein sequence: CASSPGLDYEQYF.